The clone carrying this T cell receptor beta chain has a handful of counts. Its matching antigen is unknown. This entry comes from a study of T cell repertoires in cytomegalovirus infection. Each CDR3 protein is one row after TCRdb ran MiXCR on the reads. Of roughly 180,000 distinct CDR3 sequences listed, less than 25% were seen once; the top ten hold roughly 25%. Germline trimming cut 0 bases from V and 5 bases from J; bases unmatched to any gene: 16. The CDR3 length is 19 residues. V and J are TRBV12-3 or TRBV12-4 and TRBJ2-1, with 7 bases that match TRBD1. The starting material was CD8+ T cells from cultured PBMCs, obtained from culture after CMV antigen stimulation. This TCR was sampled from a human donor in good health (CMV status not recorded). Some clones in this sample may be carry-over from other donors' samples. The CDR3: CASSLAVDPTGSSNNEQFF. The CDR3 nucleotides read TGTGCCAGCAGTTTAGCCGTCGACCCGACAGGGTCATCCAACAATGAGCAGTTCTTC.